These 5 T cell receptor beta chains originate from one sample sequenced in a study of T cells in women clearing cervical HPV infection. Using immunoSEQ multiplex PCR, the repertoire was profiled, and TCRdb retains in-frame clones only, with some absent. The clone table shows some 46,000 clones, with the ten largest holding 35% to 40%. The sample taken for sequencing was blood buffy coat. These receptor sequences come from a woman between 18 and 70 years old with a cervical HPV16 infection that either progressed to CIN3+ or cleared (not recorded which).

The part of the CDR3 DNA that was read is TGCGCCAGCACCCCAGGGGGTTGGGAGCAAGAGACC. Protein product: CASTPGGWEQET. The entire CDR3 protein is CASTPGGWEQETQYF. The V call is TRBV5-1, the J call TRBJ2-5; 7 bases are shared with TRBD1. The read ends 3 residues early relative to the CDR3; the germline J gene fills the gap. The CDR3 consists of 15 residues. Germline CDR1 is SGHRS and CDR2 is YFSETQ. The trim removed 6 bases at V and 2 bases at J, leaving 10 bases unmatched.

Points on this clone: Read data end 3 residues before the CDR3 end; the end is taken from the germline J gene. The gene calls are TRBV7-9 and TRBJ1-4; D possibly corresponds to TRBD1 (6 bases). Germline lookup yields CDR1 SEHNR and CDR2 FQNEAQ (reference sequence). This CDR3 has 15 amino acids. V lost 5 bases to trimming and J lost 3 bases, with 13 bases between them. The part of the CDR3 DNA that was read is TGTGCCAGCAGCGCCCAGACAGGATCTAATGAAAAA. Its translation is CASSAQTGSNEK. The CDR3 as a whole reads CASSAQTGSNEKLFF.

A word on this clone: Read data end 3 residues before the CDR3 end; the end is taken from the germline J gene. This chain joins TRBV14 and TRBJ2-1; TRBD2 aligns across 13 bases. This CDR3 comprises 17 residues. V gave up 4 bases and J gave up 8 bases; unmatched junction bases: 11. Germline loops: CDR1 SGHDN, CDR2 FVKESK. The sequenced part of the CDR3 DNA is TGTGCCAGCAGCCCAAAGCGACTAGCGGGAGGTGCCCATGAG. Encoded protein: CASSPKRLAGGAHE. The CDR3, in full, reads CASSPKRLAGGAHEQFF.

Concerning this clone itself: The read stops 3 residues short of the end of the CDR3; the missing end is completed from the germline J gene. Other DNA sequences in the same sample also yield this CDR3. The J gene is TRBJ2-5, the V gene TRBV29-1; D might be TRBD1 (6 bases). The length of the CDR3 is 17 residues. Trimming took off 2 bases at V and 2 bases at J, with 21 bases between the two ends. Looked up from germline, CDR1 is SQVTM and CDR2 is ANQGSEA. Partial CDR3 DNA: TGCAGCGTTGAAAGGGGGTGGGAAGGCGGCGAGCAAGAGACC. This encodes CSVERGWEGGEQET. The CDR3, in full, reads CSVERGWEGGEQETQYF.

In the case of this clone: The read stops 3 residues short of the end of the CDR3; the missing end is completed from the germline J gene. The chain recombines TRBV2 with TRBJ2-3; maybe TRBD2 (6 bases). CDR3 length: 13 residues. Germline V gives CDR1 SNHLY, CDR2 FYNNEI. The CDR3 loop is CASNGGSQETQYF. CDR3 bases read: TGTGCCAGCAATGGGGGGTCACAAGAGACG.